A selection of T cell receptor beta chains follows, all from one sample in a study of cytomegalovirus exposure and HLA in healthy donors. This table comes from immunoSEQ multiplex PCR, and its TCRdb copy is limited to in-frame clones, with some not included. The top ten hold about 1.5% of the sample, which has 150,000 to 200,000 clones, more than 75% seen once. Sequenced material: PBMCs. These receptors came from a woman under 30 in good health and CMV-seronegative. CDR3s include the opening cysteine and the closing phenylalanine or tryptophan. D genes are given only for firm matches. Expanded clones get a size class; other rows say once, few or many, or leave the size out.

clone_size: -; d_call: -; v_call: TRBV25-1; j_call: TRBJ1-1; cdr3_aa: CASSEGLTRMNTEAFF; cdr3_nt: TGTGCCAGCAGCGAAGGGCTGACTAGGATGAACACTGAAGCTTTCTTT
clone_size: -; d_call: -; v_call: TRBV5-1; j_call: TRBJ2-3; cdr3_aa: CASSFRDSADTQYF; cdr3_nt: TGCGCCAGCAGCTTCCGGGACTCAGCAGATACGCAGTATTTT
clone_size: -; d_call: -; v_call: TRBV5-1; j_call: TRBJ2-5; cdr3_aa: CASSAGMYQETQYF; cdr3_nt: TGCGCCAGCAGCGCAGGGATGTACCAAGAGACCCAGTACTTC
clone_size: -; d_call: TRBD2; v_call: TRBV4-2; j_call: TRBJ2-1; cdr3_aa: CASSQANNPGGGQFF; cdr3_nt: TGTGCCAGCAGCCAAGCCAACAACCCGGGGGGTGGGCAGTTCTTC
clone_size: -; d_call: -; v_call: TRBV30; j_call: TRBJ1-1; cdr3_aa: CAWSPMVRSEAFF; cdr3_nt: TGTGCCTGGAGCCCAATGGTTCGGTCAGAAGCTTTCTTT
clone_size: once; d_call: -; v_call: TRBV19; j_call: TRBJ2-2; cdr3_aa: CASSPRDLNTGELFF; cdr3_nt: TGTGCCAGTTCCCCCCGGGACTTAAACACCGGGGAGCTGTTTTTT
clone_size: -; d_call: TRBD1; v_call: TRBV7-3; j_call: TRBJ1-5; cdr3_aa: CASRKPGQGINSNQPQHF; cdr3_nt: TGTGCCAGCAGAAAACCGGGACAGGGCATCAATAGCAATCAGCCCCAGCATTTT
clone_size: few; d_call: TRBD1; v_call: TRBV6-1; j_call: TRBJ1-5; cdr3_aa: CEGHDRARSNQPQHF; cdr3_nt: TGTGAGGGCCATGACAGGGCCCGGAGCAATCAGCCCCAGCATTTT
clone_size: -; d_call: TRBD1; v_call: TRBV9; j_call: TRBJ1-2; cdr3_aa: CASSGYYRGAYGYTF; cdr3_nt: TGTGCCAGCAGCGGATACTACAGGGGCGCATATGGCTACACCTTC
clone_size: -; d_call: -; v_call: TRBV30; j_call: TRBJ1-2; cdr3_aa: CAWSVGRWVHTF; cdr3_nt: TGTGCCTGGAGTGTAGGGAGGTGGGTTCACACCTTC
clone_size: -; d_call: -; v_call: TRBV15; j_call: TRBJ1-6; cdr3_aa: CATSEGGARNSPLHF; cdr3_nt: TGTGCCACCTCGGAGGGAGGAGCCCGAAATTCACCCCTCCACTTT
clone_size: once; d_call: -; v_call: TRBV6-5; j_call: TRBJ2-6; cdr3_aa: CASRNIAFRANVLTF; cdr3_nt: TGTGCCAGCAGGAACATAGCGTTCCGGGCCAACGTCCTGACTTTC
clone_size: -; d_call: TRBD1; v_call: TRBV6-1; j_call: TRBJ1-5; cdr3_aa: CASSEFAGTDSNQPQHF; cdr3_nt: TGTGCCAGCAGTGAGTTTGCCGGGACAGATAGCAATCAGCCCCAGCATTTT
clone_size: few; d_call: TRBD1; v_call: TRBV19; j_call: TRBJ1-5; cdr3_aa: CASSLGQEVNQPQHF; cdr3_nt: TGTGCCAGTAGTCTAGGACAGGAGGTCAATCAGCCCCAGCATTTT
clone_size: -; d_call: -; v_call: TRBV18; j_call: TRBJ1-3; cdr3_aa: CASSLGGSGNTIYF; cdr3_nt: TGTGCCAGCTCATTAGGAGGCTCTGGAAACACCATATATTTT
clone_size: -; d_call: -; v_call: TRBV6-1; j_call: TRBJ2-2; cdr3_aa: CATAPRAQNTGELFF; cdr3_nt: TGTGCCACCGCTCCCAGGGCCCAGAACACCGGGGAGCTGTTTTTT
clone_size: -; d_call: -; v_call: TRBV7-9; j_call: TRBJ2-5; cdr3_aa: CASSLGVLETQYF; cdr3_nt: TGTGCCAGCAGCTTAGGAGTGCTGGAGACCCAGTACTTC
clone_size: -; d_call: -; v_call: TRBV5-1; j_call: TRBJ2-3; cdr3_aa: CASSLALRDTQYF; cdr3_nt: TGCGCCAGCAGCTTGGCTCTCAGGGATACGCAGTATTTT
clone_size: -; d_call: TRBD1; v_call: TRBV6-5; j_call: TRBJ2-2; cdr3_aa: CASSYSNRGNTGELFF; cdr3_nt: TGTGCCAGCAGTTACTCGAACAGGGGGAACACCGGGGAGCTGTTTTTT
clone_size: -; d_call: TRBD2; v_call: TRBV9; j_call: TRBJ2-1; cdr3_aa: CASSVASGRQHNEQFF; cdr3_nt: TGTGCCAGCAGCGTAGCCAGCGGGAGACAACACAATGAGCAGTTCTTC
clone_size: few; d_call: -; v_call: TRBV30; j_call: TRBJ1-1; cdr3_aa: CAWSETGTAPSRAFF; cdr3_nt: TGTGCCTGGAGCGAAACAGGGACGGCCCCCTCTAGAGCTTTCTTT
clone_size: many; d_call: -; v_call: TRBV6-6; j_call: TRBJ1-1; cdr3_aa: CASSYSRVNTEAFF; cdr3_nt: TGTGCCAGCAGTTACTCGAGAGTGAACACTGAAGCTTTCTTT
clone_size: -; d_call: -; v_call: TRBV5-1; j_call: TRBJ2-1; cdr3_aa: CASSSTPGLLNEQFF; cdr3_nt: TGCGCCAGCAGCTCTACACCGGGACTCCTCAATGAGCAGTTCTTC
clone_size: -; d_call: TRBD2; v_call: TRBV4-1; j_call: TRBJ2-5; cdr3_aa: CASSRLATETQYF; cdr3_nt: TGCGCCAGCAGCCGACTAGCAACGGAGACCCAGTACTTC
clone_size: -; d_call: TRBD1; v_call: TRBV4-2; j_call: TRBJ1-2; cdr3_aa: CASSHDREANYGYTF; cdr3_nt: TGTGCCAGCAGCCATGACAGGGAGGCTAACTATGGCTACACCTTC
clone_size: -; d_call: TRBD1; v_call: TRBV4-1; j_call: TRBJ2-5; cdr3_aa: CASSQGGTGGDQETQYF; cdr3_nt: TGCGCCAGCAGCCAAGGGGGAACAGGGGGTGACCAAGAGACCCAGTACTTC
clone_size: -; d_call: -; v_call: TRBV10-3; j_call: TRBJ2-7; cdr3_aa: CAISDGAGEQYF; cdr3_nt: TGTGCCATCAGTGATGGGGCGGGGGAGCAGTACTTC
clone_size: -; d_call: -; v_call: TRBV27; j_call: TRBJ2-7; cdr3_aa: CASSVQGESPYEQYF; cdr3_nt: TGTGCCAGCAGTGTCCAAGGGGAATCTCCCTACGAGCAGTACTTC